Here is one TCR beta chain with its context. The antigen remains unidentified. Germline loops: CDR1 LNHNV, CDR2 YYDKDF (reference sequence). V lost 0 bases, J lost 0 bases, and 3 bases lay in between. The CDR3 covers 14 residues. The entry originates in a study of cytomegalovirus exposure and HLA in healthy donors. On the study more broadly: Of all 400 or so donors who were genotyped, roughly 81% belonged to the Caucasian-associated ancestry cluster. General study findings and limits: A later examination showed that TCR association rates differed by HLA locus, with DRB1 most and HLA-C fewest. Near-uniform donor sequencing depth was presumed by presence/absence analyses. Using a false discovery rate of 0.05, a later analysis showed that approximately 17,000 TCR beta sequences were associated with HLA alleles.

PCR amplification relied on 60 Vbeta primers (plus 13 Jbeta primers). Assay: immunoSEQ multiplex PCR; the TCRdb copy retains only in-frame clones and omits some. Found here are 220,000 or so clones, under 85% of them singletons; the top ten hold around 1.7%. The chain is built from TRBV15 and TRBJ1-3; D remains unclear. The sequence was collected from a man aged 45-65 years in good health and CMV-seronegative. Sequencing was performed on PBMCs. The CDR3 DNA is TGTGCCACCAGCAGAGATAGCTCTGGAAACACCATATATTTT. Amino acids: CATSRDSSGNTIYF.